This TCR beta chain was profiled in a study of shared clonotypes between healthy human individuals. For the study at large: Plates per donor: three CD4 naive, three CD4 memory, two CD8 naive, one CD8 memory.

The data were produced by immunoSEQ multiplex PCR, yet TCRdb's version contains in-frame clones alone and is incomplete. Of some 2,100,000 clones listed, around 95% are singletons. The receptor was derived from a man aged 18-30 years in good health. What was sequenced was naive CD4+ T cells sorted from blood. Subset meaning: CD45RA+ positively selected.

CDR3 sequence (DNA): TGTGCCAGCAGCACCTCGCTCACGGGTAACACTGAAGCTTTCTTT. Protein sequence: CASSTSLTGNTEAFF. The chain combines TRBV9 with TRBJ1-1, with D uncertain. CDR1 and CDR2 from the germline V gene are SGDLS and YYNGEE. The V end was cut by 4 bases, the J end by 2 bases, with 15 bases between. CDR3 size: 15 residues.